What follows is one T cell receptor beta chain and its context. Germline V gene sequence: CDR1 MNHNS, CDR2 SASEGT. The CDR3 consists of 15 residues. Trimming stripped 2 bases from V and 2 bases from J, with 7 bases between. This entry comes from a study of blood T cell repertoires in COVID-19. Study overall: COVID-19 samples from acute and convalescent phases originated in the United States, Italy and Spain. T cells, B-cell-depleted T cells, or PBMCs provided the cDNA or gDNA that served as material.

Under the authors' procedure: Reference gene primer amplification in the assay estimated nucleated cell counts. Produced via immunoSEQ multiplex PCR; TCRdb's table is partial and in-frame only. The V and J calls and clone size are taken from that table; D and trimming were inferred from the DNA. The data show about 140,000 clones, about nine tenths seen once. The sample comprised peripheral blood. The V gene is TRBV6-1, the J gene TRBJ2-6; tentative D call: TRBD1 (6 bases). This sequence was found in a man between 50 and 59 years old with active or convalescent COVID-19. The CDR3 reads CASSEQGTGANVLTF. The CDR3 DNA is TGTGCCAGCAGTGAACAGGGGACTGGGGCCAACGTCCTGACTTTC.